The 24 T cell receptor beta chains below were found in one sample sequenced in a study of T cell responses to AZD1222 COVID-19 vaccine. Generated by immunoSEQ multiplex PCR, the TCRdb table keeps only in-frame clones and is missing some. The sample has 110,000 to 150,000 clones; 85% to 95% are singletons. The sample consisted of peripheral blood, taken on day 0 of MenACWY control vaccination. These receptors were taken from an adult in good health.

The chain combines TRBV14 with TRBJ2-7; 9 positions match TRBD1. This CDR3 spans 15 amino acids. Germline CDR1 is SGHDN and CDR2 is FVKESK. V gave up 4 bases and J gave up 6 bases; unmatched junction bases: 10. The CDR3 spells CASSPLGQGRGEQYF. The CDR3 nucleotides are TGTGCCAGCAGCCCCCTGGGACAGGGCCGGGGCGAGCAGTACTTC.

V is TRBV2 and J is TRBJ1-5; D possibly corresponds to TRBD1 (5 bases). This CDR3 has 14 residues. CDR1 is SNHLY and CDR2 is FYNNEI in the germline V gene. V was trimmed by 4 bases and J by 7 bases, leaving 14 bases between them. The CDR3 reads CASSAQAGIQPQHF. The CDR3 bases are TGTGCCAGCAGTGCGCAAGCAGGGATCCAGCCCCAGCATTTT. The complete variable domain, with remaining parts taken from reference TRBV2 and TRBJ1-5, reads EPEVTQTPSHQVTQMGQEVILRCVPISNHLYFYWYRQILGQKVEFLVSFYNNEISEKSEIFDDQFSVERPDGSNFTLKIRSTKLEDSAMYFCASSAQAGIQPQHFGDGTRLSIL.

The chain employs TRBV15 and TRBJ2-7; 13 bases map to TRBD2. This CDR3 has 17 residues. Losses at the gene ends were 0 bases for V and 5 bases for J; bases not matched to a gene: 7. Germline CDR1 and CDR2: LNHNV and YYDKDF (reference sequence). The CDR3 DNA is TGTGCCACCAGCAGAGAAGGTTTAGGACTAGCGGGAGACGAGCAGTACTTC. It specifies CATSREGLGLAGDEQYF.

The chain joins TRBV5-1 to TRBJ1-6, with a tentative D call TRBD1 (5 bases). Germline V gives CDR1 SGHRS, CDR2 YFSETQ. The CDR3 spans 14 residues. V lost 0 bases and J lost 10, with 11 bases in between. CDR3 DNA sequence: TGCGCCAGCAGCTTGGAGCTGGGGGGATCACCCCTCCACTTT. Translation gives CASSLELGGSPLHF.

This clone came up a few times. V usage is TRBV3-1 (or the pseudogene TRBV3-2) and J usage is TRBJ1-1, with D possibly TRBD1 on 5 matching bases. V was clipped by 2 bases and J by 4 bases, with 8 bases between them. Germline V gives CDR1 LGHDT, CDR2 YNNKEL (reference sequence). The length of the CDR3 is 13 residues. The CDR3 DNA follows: TGTGCCAGCAGCCAATTGGGGGGCACTGAAGCTTTCTTT. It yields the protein CASSQLGGTEAFF.

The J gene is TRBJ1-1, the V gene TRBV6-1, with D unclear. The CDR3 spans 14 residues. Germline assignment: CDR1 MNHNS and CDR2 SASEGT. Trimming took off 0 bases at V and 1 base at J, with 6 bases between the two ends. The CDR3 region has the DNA TGTGCCAGCAGTGAAGCGGGCAAGAACACTGAAGCTTTCTTT. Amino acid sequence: CASSEAGKNTEAFF.

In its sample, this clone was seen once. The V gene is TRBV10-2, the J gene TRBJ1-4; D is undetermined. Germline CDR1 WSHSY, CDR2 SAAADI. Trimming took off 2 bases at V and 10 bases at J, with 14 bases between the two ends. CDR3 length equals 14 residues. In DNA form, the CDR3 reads TGCGCCAGCAGTGAGGCCCCCAGGCTGGGAAAACTGTTTTTT. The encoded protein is CASSEAPRLGKLFF.

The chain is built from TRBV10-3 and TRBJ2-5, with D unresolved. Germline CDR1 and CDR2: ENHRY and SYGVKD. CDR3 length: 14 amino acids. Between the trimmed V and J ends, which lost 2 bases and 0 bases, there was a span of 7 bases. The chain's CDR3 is CAISEGPYQETQYF. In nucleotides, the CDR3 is TGTGCCATCAGTGAGGGCCCTTACCAAGAGACCCAGTACTTC.

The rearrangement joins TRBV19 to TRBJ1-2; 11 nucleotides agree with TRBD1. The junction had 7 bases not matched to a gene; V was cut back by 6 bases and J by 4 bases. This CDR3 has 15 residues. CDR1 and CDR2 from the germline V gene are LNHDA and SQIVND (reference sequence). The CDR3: CASSLDRGLSYGYTF. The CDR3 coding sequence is TGTGCCAGTAGCCTGGACAGGGGGCTCTCCTATGGCTACACCTTC.

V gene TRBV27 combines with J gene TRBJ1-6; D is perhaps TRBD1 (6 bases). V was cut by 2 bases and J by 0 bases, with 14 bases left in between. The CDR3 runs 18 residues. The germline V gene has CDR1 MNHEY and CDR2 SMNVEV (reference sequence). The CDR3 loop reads CASSLHLRDNSYNSPLHF. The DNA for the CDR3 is TGTGCCAGCAGTTTACACTTACGGGACAACTCCTATAATTCACCCCTCCACTTT.

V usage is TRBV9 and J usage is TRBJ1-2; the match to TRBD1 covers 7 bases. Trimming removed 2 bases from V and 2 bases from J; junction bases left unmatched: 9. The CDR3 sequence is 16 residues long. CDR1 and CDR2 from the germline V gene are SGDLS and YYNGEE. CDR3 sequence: CASSVSGTAKNYGYTF. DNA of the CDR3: TGTGCCAGCAGCGTCTCCGGGACAGCAAAAAACTATGGCTACACCTTC.

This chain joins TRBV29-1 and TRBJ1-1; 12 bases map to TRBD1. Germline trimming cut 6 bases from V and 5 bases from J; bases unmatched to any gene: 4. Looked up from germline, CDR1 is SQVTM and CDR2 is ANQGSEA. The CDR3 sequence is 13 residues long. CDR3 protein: CSVGTGGWTEAFF. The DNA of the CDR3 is TGCAGCGTCGGGACAGGGGGCTGGACTGAAGCTTTCTTT.

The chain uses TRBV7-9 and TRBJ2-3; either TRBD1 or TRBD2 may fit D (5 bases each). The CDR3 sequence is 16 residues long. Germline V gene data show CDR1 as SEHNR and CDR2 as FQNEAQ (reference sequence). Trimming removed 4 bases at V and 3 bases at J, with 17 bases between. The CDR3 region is CASSSLRGVTTDTQYF. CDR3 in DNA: TGTGCCAGCAGCTCCCTCAGAGGGGTCACGACAGATACGCAGTATTTT. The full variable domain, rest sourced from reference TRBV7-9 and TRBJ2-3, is DTGVSQNPRHKITKRGQNVTFRCDPISEHNRLYWYRQTLGQGPEFLTYFQNEAQLEKSRLLSDRFSAERPKGSFSTLEIQRTEQGDSAMYLCASSSLRGVTTDTQYFGPGTRLTVL.

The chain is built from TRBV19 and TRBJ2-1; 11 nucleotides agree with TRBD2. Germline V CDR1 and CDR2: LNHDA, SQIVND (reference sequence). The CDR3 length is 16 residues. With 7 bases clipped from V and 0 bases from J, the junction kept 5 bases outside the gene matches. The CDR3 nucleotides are TGTGCCAGTACCTTACTAGCGGGAGACTCCTACAATGAGCAGTTCTTC. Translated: CASTLLAGDSYNEQFF.

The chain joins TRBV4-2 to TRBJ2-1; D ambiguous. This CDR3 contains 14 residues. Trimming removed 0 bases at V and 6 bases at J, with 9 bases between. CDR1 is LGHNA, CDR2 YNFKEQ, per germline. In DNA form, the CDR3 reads TGTGCCAGCAGCCAAGATGGTCTCCTCAATGAGCAGTTCTTC. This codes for CASSQDGLLNEQFF.

In DNA form, the CDR3 reads TGCGCCAGCAGCCAAGAATTTCCTAGCGGGAAGTACAATGAGCAGTTCTTC. This encodes CASSQEFPSGKYNEQFF. The rearrangement uses TRBV4-1 and TRBJ2-1; the match to TRBD2 covers 9 bases. This CDR3 contains 17 residues. Germline trimming cut 0 bases from V and 4 bases from J; bases unmatched to any gene: 7. The V gene's germline CDR1 is MGHRA and CDR2 YSYEKL.

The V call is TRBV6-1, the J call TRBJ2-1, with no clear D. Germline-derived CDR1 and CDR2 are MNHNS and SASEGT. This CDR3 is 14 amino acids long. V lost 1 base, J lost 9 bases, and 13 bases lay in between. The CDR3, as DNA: TGTGCCAGCAGTGAAGGGTCCCTGGTGACTGAGCAGTTCTTC. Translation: CASSEGSLVTEQFF.

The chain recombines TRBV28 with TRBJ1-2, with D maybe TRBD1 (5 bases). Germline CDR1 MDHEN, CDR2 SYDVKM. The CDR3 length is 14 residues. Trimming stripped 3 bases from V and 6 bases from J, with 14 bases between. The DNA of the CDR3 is TGTGCCAGCAGTTTTATGGCAGGGCCGGATGGCTACACCTTC. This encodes CASSFMAGPDGYTF.

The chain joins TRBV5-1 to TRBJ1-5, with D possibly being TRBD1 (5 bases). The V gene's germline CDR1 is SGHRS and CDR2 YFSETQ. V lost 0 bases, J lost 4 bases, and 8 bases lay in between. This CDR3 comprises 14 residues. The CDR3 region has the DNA TGCGCCAGCAGCTTGGGTGGGGCGAATCAGCCCCAGCATTTT. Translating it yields CASSLGGANQPQHF.

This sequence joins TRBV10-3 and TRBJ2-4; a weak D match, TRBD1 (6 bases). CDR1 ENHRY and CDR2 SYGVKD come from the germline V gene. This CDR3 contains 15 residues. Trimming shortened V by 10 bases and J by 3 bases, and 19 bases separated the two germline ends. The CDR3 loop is CATSRTVGGKNIQYF. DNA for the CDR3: TGTGCCACAAGTCGGACAGTAGGGGGCAAAAACATTCAGTACTTC.

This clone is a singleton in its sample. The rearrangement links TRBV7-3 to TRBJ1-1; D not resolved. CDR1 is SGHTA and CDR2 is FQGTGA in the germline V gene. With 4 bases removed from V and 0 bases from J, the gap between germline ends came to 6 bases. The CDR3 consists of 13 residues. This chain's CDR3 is CASSSWMNTEAFF. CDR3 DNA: TGTGCCAGCAGCTCGTGGATGAACACTGAAGCTTTCTTT.

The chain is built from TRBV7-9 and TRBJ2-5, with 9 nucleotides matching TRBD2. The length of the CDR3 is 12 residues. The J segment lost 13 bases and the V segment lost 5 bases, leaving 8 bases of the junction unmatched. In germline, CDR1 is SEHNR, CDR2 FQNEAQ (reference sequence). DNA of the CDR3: TGTGCCAGCAGCCATAGCGGGAGCGCCCCGTACTTC. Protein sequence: CASSHSGSAPYF.

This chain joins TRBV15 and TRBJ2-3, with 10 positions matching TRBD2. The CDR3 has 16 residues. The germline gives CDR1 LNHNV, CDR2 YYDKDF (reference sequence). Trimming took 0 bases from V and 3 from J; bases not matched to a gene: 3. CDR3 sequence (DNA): TGTGCCACCAGCAGAGAACTAGCGGGGCTTACAGATACGCAGTATTTT. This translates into CATSRELAGLTDTQYF. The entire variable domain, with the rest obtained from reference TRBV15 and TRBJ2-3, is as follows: DAMVIQNPRYQVTQFGKPVTLSCSQTLNHNVMYWYQQKSSQAPKLLFHYYDKDFNNEADTPDNFQSRRPNTSFCFLDIRSPGLGDTAMYLCATSRELAGLTDTQYFGPGTRLTVL.

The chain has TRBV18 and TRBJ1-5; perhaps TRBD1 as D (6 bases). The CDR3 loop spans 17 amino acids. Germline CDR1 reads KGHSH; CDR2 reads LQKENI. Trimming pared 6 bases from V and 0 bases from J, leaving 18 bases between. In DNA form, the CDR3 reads TGTGCCAGCTCCCGGGGGGCGGCCGGTTATAGCAATCAGCCCCAGCATTTT. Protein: CASSRGAAGYSNQPQHF.